The T cell receptor (beta chain) described here comes from a study of blood T cell repertoires in COVID-19. Study summary: In each case, the material was cDNA or gDNA derived from T cells, B-cell-depleted T cells, or PBMCs.

Original processing notes: Reference gene primers were amplified, and this amplification served to estimate nucleated cell counts. The method was immunoSEQ multiplex PCR; TCRdb's version includes in-frame clones alone and lacks a portion of them. From that table come the V and J calls and clone size; the DNA was used to work out D and trimming. This table has 45,000 to 50,000 clones, 86% appearing once. Deletions cut 5 bases from V and 13 bases from J, with 18 bases between. CDR1 is MNHEY, CDR2 SMNVEV, per germline (reference sequence). CDR3 length: 14 residues. The chain couples TRBV27 to TRBJ2-6; D is undetermined. This clonotype was sampled from a human donor in a cohort sampled during active COVID-19. The sequencing input was peripheral blood. The CDR3 sequence: CASSPGRLARVLTF. CDR3 in DNA: TGTGCCAGCAGTCCCGGTCGACTGGCGAGGGTCCTGACTTTC.